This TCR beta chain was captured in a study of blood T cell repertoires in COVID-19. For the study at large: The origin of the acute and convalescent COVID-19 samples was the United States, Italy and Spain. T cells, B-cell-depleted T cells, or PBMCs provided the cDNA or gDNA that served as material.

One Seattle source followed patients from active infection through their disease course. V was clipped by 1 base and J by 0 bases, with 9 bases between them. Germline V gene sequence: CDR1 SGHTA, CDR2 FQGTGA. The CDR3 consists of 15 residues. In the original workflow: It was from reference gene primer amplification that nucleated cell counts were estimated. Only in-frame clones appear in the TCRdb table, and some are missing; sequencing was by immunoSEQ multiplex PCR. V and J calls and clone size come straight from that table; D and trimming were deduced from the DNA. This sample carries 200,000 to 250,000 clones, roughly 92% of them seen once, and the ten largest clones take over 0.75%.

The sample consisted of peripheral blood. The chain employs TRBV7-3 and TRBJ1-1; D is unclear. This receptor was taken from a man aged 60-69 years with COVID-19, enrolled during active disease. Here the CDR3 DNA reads TGTGCCAGCAGCTTAAGGGCCGGTATGAACACTGAAGCTTTCTTT. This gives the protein CASSLRAGMNTEAFF. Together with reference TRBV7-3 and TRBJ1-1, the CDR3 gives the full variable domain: GAGVSQTPSNKVTEKGKYVELRCDPISGHTALYWYRQSLGQGPEFLIYFQGTGAADDSGLPNDRFFAVRPEGSVSTLKIQRTERGDSAVYLCASSLRAGMNTEAFFGQGTRLTVV.